Following are 10 T cell receptor beta chains from one sample sequenced in a study of early T cells in non-severe SARS-CoV-2 infection. TCRdb reprocessed the 5' RACE reads with MiXCR, giving one entry per CDR3 protein. The sample gives 35,000 to 45,000 distinct CDR3 sequences, 5.3% of which show up once; 30% is in the top ten. The sample comprised whole blood. These receptors all come from an adult who was a healthcare worker with PCR-confirmed SARS-CoV-2 infection or an uninfected control (not recorded which).

The sample holds a few counts of this clonotype. V is TRBV7-9 and J is TRBJ2-4; perhaps TRBD2 as D (6 bases). Germline-derived CDR1 and CDR2 are SEHNR and FQNEAQ (reference sequence). With 5 bases removed from V and 5 bases from J, the gap between germline ends came to 13 bases. This CDR3 has 14 residues. In DNA, the CDR3 is TGTGCCAGCAGCCCCCGGACTAACGAAAACATTCAGTACTTC. Amino acid sequence: CASSPRTNENIQYF.

This clonotype was found many times. The J gene is TRBJ2-7, the V gene TRBV13; D gene uncertain. This CDR3 comprises 11 residues. Trimming took 5 bases from V and 2 from J, leaving 4 bases between them. The V gene's germline CDR1 is PRHDT and CDR2 FYEKMQ (reference sequence). CDR3 protein: CASSVAYEQYF. CDR3 sequence (DNA): TGTGCCAGCAGCGTCGCCTACGAGCAGTACTTC.

This clonotype was found many times. The chain has TRBV7-2 and TRBJ2-3; 7 nucleotides line up with TRBD2. CDR3 length: 18 residues. The trim removed 2 bases at V and 5 bases at J, leaving 16 bases unmatched. The germline gives CDR1 SGHTA, CDR2 FQGNSA. In nucleotides, the CDR3 is TGTGCCAGCAGCTTATATCCCCCCCCCGCGGGGGTGAGAGATACGCAGTATTTT. Its protein is CASSLYPPPAGVRDTQYF.

The J gene is TRBJ1-5, the V gene TRBV18; 11 bases match TRBD1. CDR1 and CDR2 from the germline V gene are KGHSH and LQKENI. The CDR3 sequence is 14 residues long. Trimming removed 3 bases from V and 8 bases from J; junction bases left unmatched: 3. Here the CDR3 reads CASSPRTGGEPQHF. The DNA of the CDR3 is TGTGCCAGCTCACCTCGGACAGGGGGCGAGCCCCAGCATTTT.

Ten or more counts support this clonotype. The CDR3 spells CASSRTSGGAYEQFF. The CDR3 nucleotides are TGTGCCAGTAGTCGGACTAGCGGGGGGGCCTATGAGCAGTTCTTC. The rearrangement uses TRBV19 and TRBJ2-1, with 15 bases aligning to TRBD2. The ends lost 5 bases at V and 8 bases at J; junction bases unmatched: 4. CDR3 length equals 15 residues. Germline lookup yields CDR1 LNHDA and CDR2 SQIVND (reference sequence). The variable domain in full, with the rest retrieved from reference TRBV19 and TRBJ2-1, is DGGITQSPKYLFRKEGQNVTLSCEQNLNHDAMYWYRQDPGQGLRLIYYSQIVNDFQKGDIAEGYSVSREKKESFPLTVTSAQKNPTAFYLCASSRTSGGAYEQFFGPGTRLTVL.

This clonotype has just a few counts. J is TRBJ2-3 and V is TRBV7-9; either TRBD1 or TRBD2 may supply D (6 bases each). The CDR3 runs to 17 residues. CDR1 and CDR2 from the germline V gene are SEHNR and FQNEAQ (reference sequence). The V end lost 3 bases, the J end lost 0 bases, and 16 bases lay between the germline ends. CDR3 DNA: TGTGCCAGCAGCTTCAGAGGGGGGCAGGGAAGCACAGATACGCAGTATTTT. It specifies CASSFRGGQGSTDTQYF.

The J gene is TRBJ2-3, the V gene TRBV7-8; 8 positions match TRBD2. After removal of 4 bases from V and 0 bases from J, the junction contained 3 bases not matched to a gene. The germline V gene encodes CDR1 SGHVS and CDR2 FQNEAQ. The CDR3 has 15 amino acids. CDR3 sequence reads: CASSSSGSSTDTQYF. The DNA for the CDR3 is TGTGCCAGCAGCTCGAGCGGGAGCAGCACAGATACGCAGTATTTT.

This clonotype was seen repeatedly, ten times or more. The rearrangement uses TRBV11-2 and TRBJ2-3; the D gene is possibly TRBD2 (7 bases). Germline lookup yields CDR1 SGHAT and CDR2 FQNNGV. The CDR3 covers 16 residues. The germline V and J ends were trimmed by 5 bases and 5 bases, with 20 bases remaining between them. The CDR3 DNA reads TGTGCCAGCAGCCCGGAATGGGCGGGGGCGGGAGATACGCAGTATTTT. Protein product: CASSPEWAGAGDTQYF.

This clonotype was found many times. The chain uses TRBV7-6 and TRBJ2-2; D possibly corresponds to TRBD2 (6 bases). The germline V and J ends were trimmed by 4 bases and 6 bases, with 12 bases remaining between them. The CDR3 length is 14 residues. Germline loops: CDR1 SGHVS, CDR2 FNYEAQ. This CDR3 is CASSYTREAGELFF. CDR3 nucleotide sequence: TGTGCCAGCAGCTACACTAGGGAGGCCGGGGAGCTGTTTTTT. The full variable domain, completed using reference TRBV7-6 and TRBJ2-2, is GAGVSQSPRYKVTKRGQDVALRCDPISGHVSLYWYRQALGQGPEFLTYFNYEAQQDKSGLPNDRFSAERPEGSISTLTIQRTEQRDSAMYRCASSYTREAGELFFGEGSRLTVL.

There are many counts of this clonotype. The rearrangement joins TRBV19 to TRBJ2-3; no firm D call. The CDR3 contains 14 residues. CDR1 is LNHDA and CDR2 is SQIVND in the germline V gene (reference sequence). Trimming removed 6 bases from V and 2 bases from J, with 12 bases in between. CDR3: CASRIDGDTDTQYF. The CDR3 DNA reads TGTGCCAGTAGGATTGACGGAGACACAGATACGCAGTATTTT.